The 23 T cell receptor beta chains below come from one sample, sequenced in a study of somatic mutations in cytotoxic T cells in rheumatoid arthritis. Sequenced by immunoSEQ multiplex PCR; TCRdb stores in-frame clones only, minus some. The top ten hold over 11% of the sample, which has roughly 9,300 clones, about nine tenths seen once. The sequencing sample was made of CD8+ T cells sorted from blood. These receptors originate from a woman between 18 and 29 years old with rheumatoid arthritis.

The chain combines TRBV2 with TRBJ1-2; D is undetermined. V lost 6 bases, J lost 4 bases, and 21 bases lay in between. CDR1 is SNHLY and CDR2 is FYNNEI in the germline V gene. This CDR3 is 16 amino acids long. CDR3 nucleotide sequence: TGTGCCAGCAGGGGCCGTCAGTTCTTGAGCCCCTATGGCTACACCTTC. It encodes CASRGRQFLSPYGYTF.

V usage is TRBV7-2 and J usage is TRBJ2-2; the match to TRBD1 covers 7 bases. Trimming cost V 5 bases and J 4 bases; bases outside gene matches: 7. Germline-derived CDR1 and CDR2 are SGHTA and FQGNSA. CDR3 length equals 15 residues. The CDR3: CASSHDREVTGELFF. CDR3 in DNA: TGTGCCAGCAGCCACGACAGGGAAGTCACCGGGGAGCTGTTTTTT.

The chain's CDR3 is CASTPTGDYQPQHF. CDR3 nucleotide sequence: TGTGCCAGCACCCCTACAGGGGATTATCAGCCCCAGCATTTT. This rearrangement joins TRBV27 to TRBJ1-5; 7 bases are shared with TRBD1. Trimming cost V 7 bases and J 5 bases; bases outside gene matches: 8. This CDR3 comprises 14 residues. CDR1 and CDR2 from the germline V gene are MNHEY and SMNVEV (reference sequence).

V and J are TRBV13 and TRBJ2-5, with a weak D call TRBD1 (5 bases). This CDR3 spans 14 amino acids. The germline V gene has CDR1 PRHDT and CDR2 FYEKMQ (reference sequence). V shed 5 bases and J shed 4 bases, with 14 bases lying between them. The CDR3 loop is CASSLGLSGETQYF. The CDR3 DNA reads TGTGCCAGCAGCCTGGGGCTATCGGGAGAGACCCAGTACTTC.

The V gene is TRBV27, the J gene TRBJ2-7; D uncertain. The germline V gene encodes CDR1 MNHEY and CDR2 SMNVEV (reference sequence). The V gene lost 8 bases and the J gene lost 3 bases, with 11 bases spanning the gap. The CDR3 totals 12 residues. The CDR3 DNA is TGTGCCAGCGGAAGACCGGGCTACGAGCAGTACTTC. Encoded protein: CASGRPGYEQYF.

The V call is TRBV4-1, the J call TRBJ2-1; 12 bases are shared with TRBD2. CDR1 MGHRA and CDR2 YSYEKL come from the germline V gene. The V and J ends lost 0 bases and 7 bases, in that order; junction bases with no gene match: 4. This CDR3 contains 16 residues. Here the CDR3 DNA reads TGCGCCAGCAGCCAAGATCTCCTAGCGGGGGGGAATGAGCAGTTCTTC. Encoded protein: CASSQDLLAGGNEQFF.

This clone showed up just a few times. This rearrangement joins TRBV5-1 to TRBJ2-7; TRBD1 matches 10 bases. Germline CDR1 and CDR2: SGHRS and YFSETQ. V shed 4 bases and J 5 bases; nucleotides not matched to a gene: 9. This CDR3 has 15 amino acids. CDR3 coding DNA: TGCGCCAGCAGCGATCCGGGACAGGGGTACCACGAGCAGTACTTC. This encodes CASSDPGQGYHEQYF.

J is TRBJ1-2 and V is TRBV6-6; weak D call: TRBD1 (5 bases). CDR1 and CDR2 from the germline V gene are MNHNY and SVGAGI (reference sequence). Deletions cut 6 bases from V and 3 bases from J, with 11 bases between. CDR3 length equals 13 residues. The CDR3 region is CASRSDRDYGYTF. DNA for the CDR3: TGTGCCAGCAGATCCGACAGAGACTATGGCTACACCTTC.

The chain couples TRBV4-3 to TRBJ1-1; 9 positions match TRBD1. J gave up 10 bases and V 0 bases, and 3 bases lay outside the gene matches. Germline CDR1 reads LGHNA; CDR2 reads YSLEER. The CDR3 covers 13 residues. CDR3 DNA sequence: TGCGCCAGCAGCCAAGACCGGGACAGGGTAGCTTTCTTT. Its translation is CASSQDRDRVAFF.

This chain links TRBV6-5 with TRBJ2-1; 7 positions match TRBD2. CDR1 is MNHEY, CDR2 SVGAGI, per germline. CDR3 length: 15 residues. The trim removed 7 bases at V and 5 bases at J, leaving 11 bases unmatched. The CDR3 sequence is CASTHGWGLHNEQFF. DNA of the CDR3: TGTGCCAGCACCCACGGCTGGGGACTACACAATGAGCAGTTCTTC.

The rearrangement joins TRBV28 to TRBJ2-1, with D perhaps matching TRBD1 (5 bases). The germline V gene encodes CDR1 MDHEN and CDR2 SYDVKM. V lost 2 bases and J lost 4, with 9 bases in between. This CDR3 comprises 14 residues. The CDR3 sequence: CASSLLTVYNEQFF. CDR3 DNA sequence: TGTGCCAGCAGTTTACTGACAGTTTACAATGAGCAGTTCTTC.

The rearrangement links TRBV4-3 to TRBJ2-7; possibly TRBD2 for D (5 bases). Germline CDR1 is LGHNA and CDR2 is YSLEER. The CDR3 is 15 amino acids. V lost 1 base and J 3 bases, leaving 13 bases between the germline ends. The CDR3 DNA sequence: TGCGCCAGCAGCCAAGCACCATACGGGGACTACGAGCAGTACTTC. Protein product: CASSQAPYGDYEQYF.

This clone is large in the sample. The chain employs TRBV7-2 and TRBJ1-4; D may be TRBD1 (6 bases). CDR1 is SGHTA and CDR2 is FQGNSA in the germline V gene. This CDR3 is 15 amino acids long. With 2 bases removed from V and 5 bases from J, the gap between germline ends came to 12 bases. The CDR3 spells CASSLQGLGNEKLFF. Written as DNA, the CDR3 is TGTGCCAGCAGCTTACAGGGGCTGGGGAATGAAAAACTGTTTTTT.

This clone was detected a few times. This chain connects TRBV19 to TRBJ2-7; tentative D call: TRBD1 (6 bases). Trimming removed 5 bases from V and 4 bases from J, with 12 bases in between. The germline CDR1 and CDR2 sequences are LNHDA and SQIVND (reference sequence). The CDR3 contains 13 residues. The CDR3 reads CASSSDRRYEQYF. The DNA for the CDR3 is TGTGCCAGTAGTTCGGACAGAAGGTACGAGCAGTACTTC. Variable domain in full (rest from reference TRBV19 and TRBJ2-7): DGGITQSPKYLFRKEGQNVTLSCEQNLNHDAMYWYRQDPGQGLRLIYYSQIVNDFQKGDIAEGYSVSREKKESFPLTVTSAQKNPTAFYLCASSSDRRYEQYFGPGTRLTVT.

The chain's CDR3 is CASSLGPGVEQFF. CDR3 nucleotides: TGTGCCAGCAGCTTAGGCCCCGGGGTCGAGCAGTTCTTC. This chain connects TRBV7-9 to TRBJ2-1, with D perhaps TRBD2 (5 bases). The CDR3 runs to 13 residues. V lost 1 base to trimming and J lost 10 bases, with 11 bases between them. Germline loops: CDR1 SEHNR, CDR2 FQNEAQ (reference sequence). Filled out from reference TRBV7-9 and TRBJ2-1, the complete variable domain reads DTGVSQNPRHKITKRGQNVTFRCDPISEHNRLYWYRQTLGQGPEFLTYFQNEAQLEKSRLLSDRFSAERPKGSFSTLEIQRTEQGDSAMYLCASSLGPGVEQFFGPGTRLTVL.

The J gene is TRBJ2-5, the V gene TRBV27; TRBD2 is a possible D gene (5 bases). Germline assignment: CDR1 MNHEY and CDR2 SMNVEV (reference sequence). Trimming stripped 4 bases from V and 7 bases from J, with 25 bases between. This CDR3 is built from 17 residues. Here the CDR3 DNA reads TGTGCCAGCAGTTCCCCCCCCTTCGGGCGGGCTCCTGGGACCCAGTACTTC. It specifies CASSSPPFGRAPGTQYF.

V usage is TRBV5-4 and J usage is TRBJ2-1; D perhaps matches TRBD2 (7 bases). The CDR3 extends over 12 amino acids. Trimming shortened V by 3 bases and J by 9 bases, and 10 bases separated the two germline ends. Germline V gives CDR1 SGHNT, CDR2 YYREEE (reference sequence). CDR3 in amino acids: CASSWGGTEQFF. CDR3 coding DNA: TGTGCCAGCAGCTGGGGGGGCACTGAGCAGTTCTTC.

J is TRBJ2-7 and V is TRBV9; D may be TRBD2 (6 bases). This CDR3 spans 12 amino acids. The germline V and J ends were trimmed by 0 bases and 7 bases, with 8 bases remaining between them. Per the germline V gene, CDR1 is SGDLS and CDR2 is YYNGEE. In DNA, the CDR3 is TGTGCCAGCAGCGTAGTGGGAGGAGAGCAGTACTTC. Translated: CASSVVGGEQYF.

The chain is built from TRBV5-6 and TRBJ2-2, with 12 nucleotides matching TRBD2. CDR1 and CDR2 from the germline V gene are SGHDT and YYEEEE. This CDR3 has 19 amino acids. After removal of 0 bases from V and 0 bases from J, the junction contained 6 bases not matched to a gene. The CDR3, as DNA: TGTGCCAGCAGCTTGGGGGGGACTAGCGGGTTCACGAACACCGGGGAGCTGTTTTTT. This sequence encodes CASSLGGTSGFTNTGELFF.

The CDR3 loop reads CASSLAGPFWTGADEQFF. The DNA of the CDR3 is TGTGCCAGCAGCTTAGCGGGCCCTTTTTGGACAGGGGCAGATGAGCAGTTCTTC. V and J are TRBV7-2 and TRBJ2-1; 9 bases match TRBD1. There are 18 residues in the CDR3. CDR1 and CDR2 (germline): SGHTA, FQGNSA. J was trimmed by 8 bases and V by 0 bases; bases with no gene match: 14. Using reference TRBV7-2 and TRBJ2-1 for the parts outside the CDR3, the full variable domain is GAGVSQSPSNKVTEKGKDVELRCDPISGHTALYWYRQSLGQGLEFLIYFQGNSAPDKSGLPSDRFSAERTGGSVSTLTIQRTQQEDSAVYLCASSLAGPFWTGADEQFFGPGTRLTVL.

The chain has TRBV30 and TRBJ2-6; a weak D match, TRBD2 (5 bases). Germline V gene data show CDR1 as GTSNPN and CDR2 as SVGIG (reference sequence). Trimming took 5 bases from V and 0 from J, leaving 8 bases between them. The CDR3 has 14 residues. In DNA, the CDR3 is TGTGCCTGGGCCCGGGGCTCTGGGGCCAACGTCCTGACTTTC. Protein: CAWARGSGANVLTF.

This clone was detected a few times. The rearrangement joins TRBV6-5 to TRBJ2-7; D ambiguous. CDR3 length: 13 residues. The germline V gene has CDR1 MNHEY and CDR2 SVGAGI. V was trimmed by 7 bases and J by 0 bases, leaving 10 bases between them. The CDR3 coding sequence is TGTGCCAGCATCGAACCGAGCTCCTACGAGCAGTACTTC. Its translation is CASIEPSSYEQYF.

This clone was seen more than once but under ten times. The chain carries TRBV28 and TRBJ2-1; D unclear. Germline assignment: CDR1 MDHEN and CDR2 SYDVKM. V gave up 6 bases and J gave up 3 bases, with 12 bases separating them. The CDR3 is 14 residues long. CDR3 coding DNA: TGTGCCAGCAGGTCTCCAGGATTCTACAATGAGCAGTTCTTC. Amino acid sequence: CASRSPGFYNEQFF. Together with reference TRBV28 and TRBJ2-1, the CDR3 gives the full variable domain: DVKVTQSSRYLVKRTGEKVFLECVQDMDHENMFWYRQDPGLGLRLIYFSYDVKMKEKGDIPEGYSVSREKKERFSLILESASTNQTSMYLCASRSPGFYNEQFFGPGTRLTVL.